This T cell receptor (beta chain) was obtained from a study of shared clonotypes between healthy human individuals. The study, taken as a whole, reports: The naive CD4 repertoires of a few donors were compared, and approximately 5.3% of clonotypes were shared.

Comments on this clone: What it binds is unknown.

CDR3 length equals 18 residues. Unmatched junction bases numbered 19, after V lost 6 bases and J lost 5 bases. Germline V gene lookup returns CDR1 MGHRA and CDR2 YSYEKL. Healthy HIV-negative adults with no recent acute infections or vaccinations were recruited as donors. Across several immunoSEQ plates, the genomic DNA of each subset was split evenly. Using immunoSEQ multiplex PCR, the repertoire was profiled, and TCRdb retains in-frame clones only, with some absent. The sample holds about 1 million clones; 65% to 80% are singletons and the top ten take 1.4% to 1.5%. The sequence came from a man aged 18-30 years in good health. The chain joins TRBV4-1 to TRBJ2-3; 8 bases line up with TRBD1. Sequenced material: memory CD4+ T cells sorted from blood. Subset reported: CD45RA-negative fraction. In DNA, the CDR3 is TGCGCCAGCAGTAACGCCTTAGTAACAGGGGGAAGAGGAGATACGCAGTATTTT. Protein product: CASSNALVTGGRGDTQYF.